This is a list of T cell receptor beta chains from one sample in a study of T and B cells in COVID-19 patients. Each CDR3 protein is one row after TCRdb ran MiXCR on the multiplex PCR reads. The sample lists 9,000 to 13,000 distinct CDR3 sequences; over 30% were seen once. Sequenced sample: blood. These receptors were obtained from a human donor with active COVID-19. Each CDR3 is given with its conserved first and last residue. D genes are given only for firm matches. Not all rows give a size; the values are once, few, many and, for expanded clones, a class.

len	v_gene	abundance	d_gene	j_gene	CDR3aa	CDR3nt
20	TRBV10-1	NA	TRBD2	TRBJ2-3	CASSENGGLAGGPSTDTQYF	TGCGCCAGCAGTGAGAATGGAGGACTAGCGGGGGGGCCAAGCACAGATACGCAGTATTTT
15	TRBV2	NA	TRBD1	TRBJ2-5	CASSEAGQGRETQYF	TGTGCCAGCAGTGAAGCGGGACAGGGAAGAGAGACCCAGTACTTC
16	TRBV11-2	NA	NA	TRBJ1-4	CASRGEQVWVDEKLFF	TGTGCCAGCAGGGGTGAACAGGTTTGGGTGGATGAAAAACTGTTTTTT
13	TRBV6-1	medium-sized	NA	TRBJ1-6	CASGHTYNSPLHF	TGTGCCAGCGGTCATACGTATAATTCACCCCTCCACTTT
15	TRBV18	few	TRBD1	TRBJ1-3	CASQDRGNSGNTIYF	TGTGCCAGCCAAGACAGGGGCAACTCTGGAAACACCATATATTTT
16	TRBV5-4	few	NA	TRBJ2-3	CASSLGGSLGTDTQYF	TGTGCCAGCAGCTTGGGGGGCAGTTTGGGCACAGATACGCAGTATTTT
13	TRBV5-1	NA	NA	TRBJ2-3	CASAVDGPGTQYF	TGCGCCAGCGCCGTCGACGGACCGGGGACGCAGTATTTT
13	TRBV30	NA	TRBD1	TRBJ2-7	CASRGQGVGEAYF	TGTGCCAGTAGAGGACAGGGAGTGGGTGAAGCTTACTTT
13	TRBV12-3/TRBV12-4	medium-sized	NA	TRBJ2-3	CASSLAGTDTQYF	TGTGCCAGCTCATTGGCGGGCACAGATACGCAGTATTTT
16	TRBV10-3	NA	TRBD2	TRBJ2-5	CAISELAGGSFETQYF	TGTGCCATCAGTGAACTAGCGGGGGGGTCATTTGAGACCCAGTACTTC
13	TRBV19	medium-sized	TRBD1	TRBJ1-2	CASKRDRDGGYTF	TGTGCCAGTAAGCGGGACAGGGACGGTGGCTACACCTTC
17	TRBV12-3/TRBV12-4	few	NA	TRBJ1-5	CASSPGKGPYSNQPQHF	TGTGCCAGCAGTCCGGGGAAAGGCCCATATAGCAATCAGCCCCAGCATTTT
15	TRBV7-6	medium-sized	NA	TRBJ2-2	CASSFGGAGTGELFF	TGTGCCAGCAGCTTTGGGGGCGCGGGGACCGGGGAGCTGTTTTTT
17	TRBV20-1	few	NA	TRBJ1-6	CSARDLAKEGGNSPLHF	TGCAGTGCTAGAGATCTGGCCAAGGAGGGTGGTAATTCACCCCTCCACTTT
14	TRBV7-6	NA	NA	TRBJ2-7	CASSSRTDTYEQYF	TGTGCCAGCAGCTCCCGGACAGACACCTACGAGCAGTACTTC
15	TRBV5-4	NA	TRBD1	TRBJ1-1	CAGSPQGQFGTEAFF	TGTGCCGGCAGCCCACAGGGACAGTTTGGCACTGAAGCTTTCTTT
15	TRBV13	NA	NA	TRBJ1-5	CASSPRGRGNQPQHF	TGTGCCAGCAGCCCCCGGGGAAGGGGGAATCAGCCCCAGCATTTT
14	TRBV6-5	NA	TRBD1	TRBJ1-2	CASRGPTGGYGYTF	TGTGCCAGCAGGGGTCCGACAGGGGGCTATGGCTACACCTTC
16	TRBV11-1	medium-sized	TRBD1	TRBJ2-5	CASRPGTGGGEETQYF	TGTGCCAGCAGACCCGGGACAGGGGGCGGAGAAGAGACCCAGTACTTC
16	TRBV12-3/TRBV12-4	NA	NA	TRBJ1-3	CASSGRTPLSGNTIYF	TGTGCCAGCTCTGGACGTACCCCACTCTCTGGAAACACCATATATTTT